This T cell receptor beta chain was captured in a study of blood T cell repertoires in COVID-19. Across the study: The study drew acute and convalescent COVID-19 samples from the United States, Italy and Spain. Sample material is recorded as cDNA or gDNA derived from T cells, B-cell-depleted T cells, or PBMCs.

This CDR3 spans 13 amino acids. Germline V gene data show CDR1 as MDHEN and CDR2 as SYDVKM. Trimming took off 3 bases at V and 4 bases at J, with 10 bases between the two ends. Seattle-derived patients entered the study during active infection and were followed longitudinally. In the original workflow: Estimation of nucleated cell counts was performed using reference gene primer amplification. Data came from immunoSEQ multiplex PCR; TCRdb stores just in-frame clones and leaves some out. The V and J calls and the clone size are those of that table, but D and trimming were determined from the DNA. The profile shows fewer than 400,000 clones, 90% of them singletons.

The rearrangement uses TRBV28 and TRBJ2-7; the D is unclear. This receptor was taken from a woman in her twenties or thirties with COVID-19, enrolled during active disease. The specimen sequenced was peripheral blood. The CDR3 is CASSFPNGYEQYF. CDR3 DNA: TGTGCCAGCAGTTTTCCCAACGGGTACGAGCAGTACTTC. Full variable domain (remainder filled in from reference TRBV28 and TRBJ2-7): DVKVTQSSRYLVKRTGEKVFLECVQDMDHENMFWYRQDPGLGLRLIYFSYDVKMKEKGDIPEGYSVSREKKERFSLILESASTNQTSMYLCASSFPNGYEQYFGPGTRLTVT.